The next 5 T cell receptor beta chains were all read from a single sample in a study of cytomegalovirus exposure and HLA in healthy donors listed by TCRdb under 2017. Library preparation used the immunoSEQ multiplex PCR assay. TCRdb re-hosts the immuneACCESS table, in-frame sequences only. Its copies lack some clones; in the studies checked, an unresolved V gene accounts for under half of them, and the cause for the rest is not known. The sample data list 100,000 to 150,000 clones, and about nine tenths of these were observed just once. The leading ten clones occupy more than 1.5% of the sample. The sample was PBMCs. The receptors originated from a man aged 18 to 29 in good health and CMV-seronegative.

CDR3 bases: TGTGCCAGCAGTTCCCCTTTAAGGGGCTCATACGAGCAGTACTTC. Translation gives CASSSPLRGSYEQYF. The chain has TRBV6-5 and TRBJ2-7; tentative D call: TRBD1 (5 bases). CDR1 and CDR2 from the germline V gene are MNHEY and SVGAGI. Trimming removed 4 bases at V and 4 bases at J, with 17 bases between. This CDR3 region has 15 residues.

The rearrangement joins TRBV7-6 to TRBJ2-1, with 10 positions matching TRBD2. V trimming: 1 base; J trimming: 8 bases; junction bases outside the gene matches: 17. The CDR3 runs to 19 residues. Germline V lookup: CDR1 SGHVS, CDR2 FNYEAQ. The CDR3 coding sequence is TGTGCCAGCAGCTTAGAGGCTAGCGGGAGTTTTTCAATAGCGTATGAGCAGTTCTTC. Translation gives CASSLEASGSFSIAYEQFF.

The J gene is TRBJ2-1, the V gene TRBV6-5; 10 bases map to TRBD2. The trim removed 5 bases at V and 5 bases at J, leaving 6 bases unmatched. The CDR3 covers 15 residues. Germline-derived CDR1 and CDR2 are MNHEY and SVGAGI. The CDR3 nucleotides read TGTGCCAGCAGTATAACTAGCGGGATAAACAATGAGCAGTTCTTC. Its translation: CASSITSGINNEQFF.

CDR3 loop: CASSSDRRAYEQYF. The DNA of the CDR3 is TGTGCCAGCAGTTCGGACAGGAGGGCCTACGAGCAGTACTTC. The genes are TRBV6-5 and TRBJ2-7; possibly TRBD1 for D (7 bases). The length of the CDR3 is 14 residues. Germline V gene data show CDR1 as MNHEY and CDR2 as SVGAGI. V was trimmed by 4 bases and J by 2 bases, leaving 12 bases between them.

The chain joins TRBV27 to TRBJ2-5; D may be TRBD2 (6 bases). CDR3 length: 14 residues. Germline V gene data show CDR1 as MNHEY and CDR2 as SMNVEV (reference sequence). The V gene lost 1 base and the J gene lost 2 bases, with 8 bases spanning the gap. The CDR3: CASSLLGTQETQYF. Written as DNA, the CDR3 is TGTGCCAGCAGTTTATTGGGGACTCAAGAGACCCAGTACTTC.